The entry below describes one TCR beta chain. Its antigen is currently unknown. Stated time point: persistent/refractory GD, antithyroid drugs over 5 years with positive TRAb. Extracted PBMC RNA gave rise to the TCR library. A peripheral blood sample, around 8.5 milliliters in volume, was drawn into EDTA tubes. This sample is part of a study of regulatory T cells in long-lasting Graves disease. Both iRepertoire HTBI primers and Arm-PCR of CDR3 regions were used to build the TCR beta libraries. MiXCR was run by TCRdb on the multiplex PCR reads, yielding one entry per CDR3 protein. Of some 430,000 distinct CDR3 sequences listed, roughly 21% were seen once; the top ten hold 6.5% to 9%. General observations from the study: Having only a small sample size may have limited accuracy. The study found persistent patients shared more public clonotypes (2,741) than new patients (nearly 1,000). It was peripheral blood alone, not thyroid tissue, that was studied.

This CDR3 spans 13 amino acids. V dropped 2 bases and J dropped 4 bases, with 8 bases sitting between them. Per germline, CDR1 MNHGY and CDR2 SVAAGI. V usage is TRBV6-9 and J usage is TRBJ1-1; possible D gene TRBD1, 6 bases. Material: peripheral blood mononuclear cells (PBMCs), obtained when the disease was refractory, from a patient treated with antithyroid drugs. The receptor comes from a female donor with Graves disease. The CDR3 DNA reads TGTGCCAGCAGTTATCAGGGGCTCACTGAAGCTTTCTTT. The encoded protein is CASSYQGLTEAFF.